The 30 T cell receptor beta chains presented below share a single source sample, sequenced in a study of CD4 and CD8 cells across lung adenocarcinoma regions. In TCRdb, the PCR reads were re-called with MiXCR into one record per CDR3 protein. The sample includes about 12,000 distinct CDR3 sequences, approximately 50% seen only once; the top ten take 29%. The sample taken for sequencing was CD8+ T cells from the margin of a lung tumor. Source of these receptors: a male donor with lung adenocarcinoma. The CD4 and CD8 labels of this study may be unreliable.

About this clonotype: The junction shows a germline mismatch at one end, possibly a read error. This chain links TRBV6-1 with TRBJ2-1, with D hard to call. Germline CDR1 and CDR2: MNHNS and SASEGT. CDR3 size: 10 residues. The CDR3 loop reads CAGSTVKQFF. Here the CDR3 DNA reads TGTGCCGGCAGCACCGTAAAGCAGTTCTTC.

The chain links TRBV14 to TRBJ2-7; TRBD1 matches at 7 bases. J lost 0 bases, V lost 0 bases, and 8 bases had no gene match. This CDR3 has 17 residues. Germline CDR1 is SGHDN and CDR2 is FVKESK. The CDR3 DNA reads as TGTGCCAGCAGCCAAGATATCCGACAGGGCCCCTCCTACGAGCAGTACTTC. Translating gives CASSQDIRQGPSYEQYF.

This rearrangement joins TRBV27 to TRBJ2-4; 8 bases align to TRBD2. The end of the DNA aligns better with TRBJ2-3, so the J call may be wrong. Germline CDR1 and CDR2: MNHEY and SMNVEV (reference sequence). This CDR3 comprises 16 residues. The CDR3 region has the DNA TGTGCCAGCAGTGCCCCAGGAGCGGGAGCCAAAAACATGCAGTATTTT. It codes for CASSAPGAGAKNMQYF.

This chain connects TRBV27 to TRBJ2-5; 8 nucleotides line up with TRBD2. V gave up 6 bases and J gave up 11 bases; unmatched junction bases: 23. Germline CDR1 MNHEY, CDR2 SMNVEV (reference sequence). The CDR3 sequence is 17 residues long. CDR3 sequence: CASRAGAGGSGPDTQYF. CDR3 DNA: TGTGCCAGCAGAGCGGGGGCTGGGGGCAGTGGCCCAGATACGCAGTACTTC.

For this clonotype: One end of the junction fails to match germline, which may point to a read error. The rearrangement uses TRBV5-8 and TRBJ2-4, with 7 bases that match TRBD2. The last part of the DNA fits TRBJ2-3 better; the J call may be wrong. The CDR3 length is 14 residues. CDR1 and CDR2 (germline): SGHTS, YDEGEE. CDR3: CRGTPRLAKDTQYF. The CDR3 DNA sequence: TGCCGCGGCACCCCGCGACTAGCCAAAGACACGCAGTATTTT.

The chain employs TRBV12-3 or TRBV12-4 and TRBJ2-5; 11 bases map to TRBD2. TRBJ2-7 explains the end of the DNA better; the J call may be wrong. This CDR3 has 18 residues. The chain's CDR3 is CASSLKVATSGGPYEQYF. The CDR3 DNA reads as TGTGCCAGCAGTTTAAAGGTCGCTACTAGCGGGGGCCCCTACGAGCAGTACTTC.

This clonotype was picked up a small number of times. The V gene is TRBV6-1, the J gene TRBJ2-3; D not certain. Germline V gene lookup returns CDR1 MNHNS and CDR2 SASEGT. Trimming removed 1 base at V and 6 bases at J, with 8 bases between. The CDR3 is 13 residues long. The CDR3 region is CASSEGGEDTQYF. The CDR3 coding sequence is TGTGCCAGCAGTGAAGGCGGTGAGGATACGCAGTATTTT.

The rearrangement uses TRBV27 and TRBJ1-1, with a weak D call TRBD1 (6 bases). Germline CDR1 and CDR2: MNHEY and SMNVEV (reference sequence). V dropped 6 bases and J dropped 8 bases, with 22 bases sitting between them. The CDR3 loop spans 15 amino acids. CDR3 in DNA: TGTGCCAGCAGGCTTTGGGACACTTCAACGACGGAAGCTTTCTTT. Its translation is CASRLWDTSTTEAFF.

This chain joins TRBV7-9 and TRBJ1-5; tentatively, D is TRBD1 (5 bases). The CDR3 is made up of 15 amino acids. Trimming left V 5 bases short and J 4 bases short, with 15 bases between. The germline V gene encodes CDR1 SEHNR and CDR2 FQNEAQ (reference sequence). The CDR3 coding sequence is TGTGCCAGCAGCCGAGGGACGGACCTAAATCAGCCCCAGCATTTT. Encoded protein: CASSRGTDLNQPQHF.

By proportion, this clonotype is large. V is TRBV27 and J is TRBJ2-5; D is possibly TRBD2 (6 bases). Trimming cost V 2 bases and J 4 bases, with 17 bases left between them. Germline assignment: CDR1 MNHEY and CDR2 SMNVEV (reference sequence). This CDR3 spans 16 amino acids. The CDR3 is CASSLSSLSGAETQYF. The CDR3 nucleotides read TGTGCCAGCAGTTTAAGTAGTTTGTCGGGAGCAGAGACCCAGTACTTC.

Concerning this clonotype: One end of the junction varies from germline; a read error may be responsible. This chain uses TRBV27 with TRBJ2-3, with D perhaps given as TRBD1 or TRBD2 (6 bases each). The V gene's germline CDR1 is MNHEY and CDR2 SMNVEV (reference sequence). The CDR3 contains 17 residues. CDR3 in amino acids: CASSAGLGGRGPETQYF. The CDR3 DNA reads TGTGCCAGCAGTGCGGGACTCGGGGGCCGGGGCCCAGAGACGCAGTATTTC.

The chain uses TRBV7-6 and TRBJ2-7; D unclear. This CDR3 region has 14 residues. V was pared by 3 bases and J by 2 bases, with 11 bases between. Germline V gene sequence: CDR1 SGHVS, CDR2 FNYEAQ. The CDR3 DNA sequence: TGTGCCAGCAGCTTCGGATTTCCCGCCTACGAGCAGTACTTC. Its translation is CASSFGFPAYEQYF.

The chain links TRBV6-5 to TRBJ1-1; D is undetermined. This CDR3 contains 15 residues. Germline V CDR1 and CDR2: MNHEY, SVGAGI. V dropped 2 bases and J dropped 7 bases, with 17 bases sitting between them. CDR3: CASSYVSTRTNEAFF. CDR3 DNA sequence: TGTGCCAGCAGTTACGTATCAACCCGAACAAATGAAGCTTTCTTT.

On this clonotype itself: Relative to the germline gene, one junction end is altered; a read error may explain this. This rearrangement joins TRBV6-1 to TRBJ2-3; a possible D gene is TRBD2 (5 bases). The CDR3 runs to 15 residues. Germline V gene lookup returns CDR1 MNHNS and CDR2 SASEGT. Here the CDR3 reads CARGLEGVSTDAQYF. The DNA for the CDR3 is TGTGCCAGGGGTCTCGAGGGAGTGAGCACAGATGCGCAGTATTTT.

This clonotype was detected only a few times. A much larger clonotype is one base distant, so this may be a read error. The gene calls are TRBV6-5 and TRBJ2-1; D uncertain. The J call may be in error: the DNA end matches TRBJ2-7 better. Germline V gene sequence: CDR1 MNHEY, CDR2 SVGAGI. There are 15 residues in the CDR3. The CDR3 here is CARSYSHTNPYEQYF. The CDR3 coding sequence is TGTGCCAGAAGTTACTCTCACACCAACCCCTACGAGCAGTACTTC.

A note on this clonotype: Sequence at one end of the junction differs from germline and may be a read error. The chain links TRBV27 to TRBJ2-5; either TRBD1 or TRBD2 may fit D (5 bases each). The CDR3 contains 14 residues. Per the germline V gene, CDR1 is MNHEY and CDR2 is SMNVEV (reference sequence). The CDR3 DNA follows: TGTGCGGGGAGCTTGGGCCGGGACCAAGATACCCAGTATTTC. As protein: CAGSLGRDQDTQYF.

At least ten counts were recorded for this clonotype. This chain uses TRBV7-8 with TRBJ1-1; tentatively, D is TRBD1 (6 bases). CDR3 length: 13 amino acids. CDR1 and CDR2 (germline): SGHVS, FQNEAQ. Trimming left V 9 bases short and J 0 bases short, with 11 bases between. The CDR3 is CASGGGMNTEAFF. Written as DNA, the CDR3 is TGTGCCAGTGGGGGGGGCATGAACACTGAAGCTTTCTTT.

By frequency in the sample, this clonotype is medium-sized. V and J are TRBV27 and TRBJ2-7, with TRBD1 as a possible D gene (5 bases). The CDR3 is made up of 14 amino acids. The V end was cut by 5 bases, the J end by 4 bases, with 15 bases between. The V gene's germline CDR1 is MNHEY and CDR2 SMNVEV (reference sequence). Here the CDR3 DNA reads TGTGCCAGCAGTCGTTCAGGGATTCAGTACGAGCAGTACTTC. This encodes CASSRSGIQYEQYF.

The chain uses TRBV6-1 and TRBJ2-1, with D possibly being TRBD2 (7 bases). V lost 6 bases and J lost 7, with 25 bases in between. Germline V lookup: CDR1 MNHNS, CDR2 SASEGT. This CDR3 is built from 17 residues. The CDR3 nucleotides are TGTGCCAGCAGCACCAAGGGGGGCGGGAGTGGTCGGAATGAGCAGTTCTTC. Protein product: CASSTKGGGSGRNEQFF.

This clonotype was observed once. Its ends do not fully match the called genes, so a read error is possible. The chain couples TRBV6-1 to TRBJ2-5; TRBD1 agrees at 7 bases. Germline V lookup: CDR1 MNHNS, CDR2 SASEGT. The CDR3 has 13 residues. The CDR3 bases are TGTGCCAGCAGACCAACAGGGGACAAGACCCAGTCTTTC. Translated, it gives CASRPTGDKTQSF.

To note about this clonotype: The junction shows a germline mismatch at one end, possibly a read error. The chain combines TRBV6-1 with TRBJ2-3, with TRBD2 as a possible D gene (6 bases). The CDR3 covers 13 residues. CDR1 and CDR2 (germline): MNHNS, SASEGT. Written as DNA, the CDR3 is TGTGCCAGGGGGTTGCGGGGTACAGATACGCAGTATTTC. Translation: CARGLRGTDTQYF.

For this clonotype: One junction end does not reproduce the germline sequence, and a read error may be involved. The genes are TRBV6-1 and TRBJ2-5; unclear D gene. Looked up from germline, CDR1 is MNHNS and CDR2 is SASEGT. This CDR3 region has 14 residues. The CDR3 loop reads CASAEALGRQTRYF. The CDR3, as DNA: TGTGCCAGCGCCGAAGCTCTAGGCCGGCAGACCCGGTATTTC.

By sample share, this clonotype is medium-sized (0.01 to 0.1%). V usage is TRBV27 and J usage is TRBJ2-3; 7 bases align to TRBD2. This CDR3 contains 13 residues. Trimming cost V 10 bases and J 6 bases; bases outside gene matches: 10. Germline V gene lookup returns CDR1 MNHEY and CDR2 SMNVEV (reference sequence). The CDR3 here is CATGGYLGDTQYF. Here the CDR3 DNA reads TGTGCCACCGGGGGGTATCTGGGGGATACGCAGTATTTT.

For this clonotype: The junction departs from germline at one end; a sequencing error may be responsible. V and J are TRBV27 and TRBJ2-3, with a weak D call TRBD2 (5 bases). CDR1 is MNHEY, CDR2 SMNVEV, per germline (reference sequence). This CDR3 contains 13 residues. The CDR3, as DNA: TGTGCCAGCAGTTTAGTGGGCCCGAGGGAGCAGTACTTT. Translated: CASSLVGPREQYF.

Concerning this clonotype itself: A junction end diverges from the germline sequence, so it may reflect a read error. This chain connects TRBV27 to TRBJ2-6; D perhaps matches TRBD1 (5 bases). Per germline, CDR1 MNHEY and CDR2 SMNVEV (reference sequence). The CDR3 is made up of 14 amino acids. CDR3 loop: CASSRHSGANVQSF. The CDR3 DNA sequence: TGTGCCAGCAGTCGCCATTCTGGGGCCAACGTCCAGTCTTTC. Full variable domain (remainder filled in from reference TRBV27 and TRBJ2-6): EAQVTQNPRYLITVTGKKLTVTCSQNMNHEYMSWYRQDPGLGLRQIYYSMNVEVTDKGDVPEGYKVSRKEKRNFPLILESPSPNQTSLYFCASSRHSGANVQSFGAGSRLTVL.

This clonotype showed up just a few times. This rearrangement joins TRBV6-5 to TRBJ2-1, with 8 bases fitting TRBD1. Germline-derived CDR1 and CDR2 are MNHEY and SVGAGI. The V gene end was trimmed by 6 bases and the J gene end by 7 bases; junction bases not matched to a gene: 2. There are 12 residues in the CDR3. For the CDR3, the DNA is TGTGCCAGCAGGAGACAGGGGAATGAGCAGTTCTTC. This codes for CASRRQGNEQFF.

DNA of the CDR3: TGCGCCAGCAGCCAAGACGGGACTAGCGGACCTAAAAACATTCAGTACTTC. This translates into CASSQDGTSGPKNIQYF. This chain links TRBV4-1 with TRBJ2-4, with TRBD2 identical over 11 bases. This CDR3 contains 17 residues. From germline, CDR1 is MGHRA and CDR2 YSYEKL. J lost 4 bases, V lost 0 bases, and 5 bases had no gene match.

The chain carries TRBV6-1 and TRBJ2-5; D may be TRBD1 (7 bases). V was shortened by 6 bases and J by 4 bases, with 21 bases between the two germline ends. CDR3 size: 16 residues. Germline CDR1 and CDR2: MNHNS and SASEGT. CDR3 region: CASSSEHSGGLETQYF. The DNA for the CDR3 is TGTGCCAGCAGCTCCGAACATTCAGGGGGGTTAGAGACCCAGTACTTC.

Concerning this clonotype itself: A much larger clone lies one base from this, so it may be a read error. This rearrangement joins TRBV4-1 to TRBJ2-1, with D perhaps TRBD1 (6 bases). CDR3 length equals 17 residues. Germline lookup yields CDR1 MGHRA and CDR2 YSYEKL. The V gene lost 1 base and the J gene lost 10 bases, with 23 bases spanning the gap. The CDR3 sequence: CASSQVVLRSRGYEQFF. The CDR3 nucleotides read TGCGCCAGCAGCCAAGTAGTGCTCCGGAGCAGGGGCTACGAGCAGTTCTTC.

In regard to this clonotype: One junction end disagrees with the germline gene, perhaps due to a read error. The genes are TRBV6-1 and TRBJ2-5; the D gene is possibly TRBD2 (5 bases). The CDR3 covers 17 residues. Germline lookup yields CDR1 MNHNS and CDR2 SASEGT. Here the CDR3 reads CASSEGLVKLEQESQYF. The CDR3, as DNA: TGTGCCAGCAGTGAAGGGCTTGTTAAACTAGAGCAAGAGTCCCAGTACTTC.